The 30 T cell receptor beta chains below were found in one sample sequenced in a study of T cell responses to AZD1222 COVID-19 vaccine (dated by TCRdb to the early 2020s). Receptor amplification or capture employed the immunoSEQ multiplex PCR assay. The clones in this table, taken by TCRdb from immuneACCESS, are in-frame only. Not every clone is retained; where verified, under half of the shortfall comes from an unresolved V gene, and the cause of the rest is unknown. The sample table holds about 210,000 clones, of which roughly 92% were seen once. The top ten clones comprise 1% to 1.5% of the sample. The time point label corresponds to: baseline before first vaccination. The sample was peripheral blood, taken on day 0 of AZD1222 vaccination. These receptors were obtained from an adult in good health.

This clone has just a few counts. A junction boundary mismatches the germline segment, possibly from a read error. The rearrangement uses TRBV7-9 and TRBJ1-2, with D unresolved. This CDR3 comprises 9 residues. Looked up from germline, CDR1 is SEHNR and CDR2 is FQNEAQ (reference sequence). CDR3 amino acids: CASSLEMTF. CDR3 in DNA: TGTGCCAGCAGCTTAGAGATGACATTC.

This rearrangement joins TRBV12-3 or TRBV12-4 to TRBJ2-1, with D hard to call. V was shortened by 1 base and J by 7 bases, with 5 bases between the two germline ends. This CDR3 is 12 amino acids long. The CDR3 DNA reads TGTGCCAGCAGTTTAGTTTGGAATGAGCAGTTCTTC. This encodes CASSLVWNEQFF.

This sequence joins TRBV19 and TRBJ1-5; 9 nucleotides align to TRBD1. Germline CDR1 reads LNHDA; CDR2 reads SQIVND (reference sequence). CDR3 length: 15 residues. V shed 1 base and J 2 bases; nucleotides not matched to a gene: 0. The CDR3 nucleotides are TGTGCCAGTAGTATAGGGACAGGGGGCAATCAGCCCCAGCATTTT. This translates into CASSIGTGGNQPQHF.

This sequence joins TRBV4-1 and TRBJ1-1; D is undetermined. Germline V lookup: CDR1 MGHRA, CDR2 YSYEKL. This CDR3 is 15 amino acids long. Trimming pared 6 bases from V and 0 bases from J, leaving 14 bases between. The CDR3 reads CASRRSPGMNTEAFF. In DNA form, the CDR3 reads TGCGCCAGCAGACGGAGTCCGGGGATGAACACTGAAGCTTTCTTT.

The chain couples TRBV29-1 to TRBJ2-5; no reliable D call. Deletions cut 5 bases from V and 6 bases from J, with 13 bases between. There are 12 residues in the CDR3. Looked up from germline, CDR1 is SQVTM and CDR2 is ANQGSEA. Here the CDR3 DNA reads TGCAGCGTTTCTGGACCCGGGCAGACCCAGTACTTC. Residues: CSVSGPGQTQYF. The variable domain in full, with the rest retrieved from reference TRBV29-1 and TRBJ2-5, is SAVISQKPSRDICQRGTSLTIQCQVDSQVTMMFWYRQQPGQSLTLIATANQGSEATYESGFVIDKFPISRPNLTFSTLTVSNMSPEDSSIYLCSVSGPGQTQYFGPGTRLLVL.

The chain couples TRBV7-8 to TRBJ2-1; the D is unclear. Trimming removed 3 bases from V and 5 bases from J, with 8 bases in between. This CDR3 is built from 13 residues. CDR1 and CDR2 from the germline V gene are SGHVS and FQNEAQ. This chain's CDR3 is CASSLPWNNEQFF. Written as DNA, the CDR3 is TGTGCCAGCAGCTTGCCGTGGAACAATGAGCAGTTCTTC.

The rearrangement uses TRBV10-3 and TRBJ2-1; D is uncertain. This CDR3 has 12 residues. Per the germline V gene, CDR1 is ENHRY and CDR2 is SYGVKD. V dropped 2 bases and J dropped 8 bases, with 7 bases sitting between them. CDR3 DNA sequence: TGTGCCATCAGTGAGCTGGCAGATGAGCAGTTCTTC. It specifies CAISELADEQFF.

This chain connects TRBV9 to TRBJ1-5; no reliable D call. Germline loops: CDR1 SGDLS, CDR2 YYNGEE. Trimming pared 3 bases from V and 5 bases from J, leaving 9 bases between. This CDR3 contains 13 residues. The CDR3 spells CASSGGDYQPQHF. Here the CDR3 DNA reads TGTGCCAGCAGCGGGGGAGATTATCAGCCCCAGCATTTT.

The chain has TRBV28 and TRBJ1-2; D uncertain. Germline CDR1 is MDHEN and CDR2 is SYDVKM. V lost 7 bases to trimming and J lost 2 bases, with 14 bases between them. This CDR3 has 14 amino acids. CDR3 loop: CASIRGGENYGYTF. The CDR3 region has the DNA TGTGCCAGCATACGGGGTGGGGAAAACTATGGCTACACCTTC.

The chain combines TRBV1 with TRBJ2-2; the listed D gene, TRBD1, was not tested against the DNA. TRBV1 is a pseudogene. This CDR3 contains 14 residues. The DNA for the CDR3 is TGCACCGAGAAAGGGCAGGGTGGTACCGGGGAGCTGTTTTTT. This translates into CTEKGQGGTGELFF.

The gene calls are TRBV11-2 and TRBJ2-7; TRBD1 matches at 9 bases. The V gene end was trimmed by 5 bases and the J gene end by 3 bases; junction bases not matched to a gene: 5. This CDR3 spans 14 amino acids. Germline assignment: CDR1 SGHAT and CDR2 FQNNGV. CDR3 residues: CASSVGTGYYEQYF. CDR3 nucleotides: TGTGCCAGCAGCGTGGGGACAGGGTACTACGAGCAGTACTTC.

The rearrangement links TRBV7-2 to TRBJ2-7; a possible D gene is TRBD1 (7 bases). Germline CDR1 is SGHTA and CDR2 is FQGNSA. The ends were cut back, 2 bases at V and 3 bases at J, with 14 bases in the middle. This CDR3 has 15 amino acids. CDR3 region: CASSLNGGGHYEQYF. The CDR3 DNA reads as TGTGCCAGCAGCTTAAACGGAGGGGGCCACTACGAGCAGTACTTC.

To note about this clone: The junction departs from germline at one end; a sequencing error may be responsible. The chain is built from TRBV6-6 and TRBJ1-1; D is undetermined. Germline V gene data show CDR1 as MNHNY and CDR2 as SVGAGI (reference sequence). This CDR3 region has 14 residues. CDR3 amino acids: CASSYSQRNTEAFF. CDR3 in DNA: TGTGCCAGCAGCTACTCACAGAGGAACACTGAAGCTTTCTTT.

The rearrangement uses TRBV11-2 and TRBJ1-4; D unresolved. The CDR3 covers 14 residues. Looked up from germline, CDR1 is SGHAT and CDR2 is FQNNGV. Trimming removed 1 base from V and 3 bases from J, with 6 bases in between. As DNA, the CDR3 is TGTGCCAGCAGCTTAGCAGGAGCTAATGAAAAACTGTTTTTT. Translation gives CASSLAGANEKLFF.

This clone was counted once. The chain couples TRBV6-2 or TRBV6-3 to TRBJ1-5, with D unclear. This CDR3 comprises 13 residues. Per the germline V gene, CDR1 is MNHEY and CDR2 is SVGEGT. V lost 4 bases, J lost 6 bases, and 10 bases lay in between. CDR3 nucleotides: TGTGCCAGCAGTTCAAGGGTAGGTCAGCCCCAGCATTTT. Its translation is CASSSRVGQPQHF.

The rearrangement joins TRBV18 to TRBJ1-1; unclear D gene. Germline V gene sequence: CDR1 KGHSH, CDR2 LQKENI. Between the trimmed V and J ends, which lost 4 bases and 0 bases, there was a span of 15 bases. The CDR3 has 16 amino acids. The CDR3 DNA sequence: TGTGCCAGCTCACGAAGGGTGCAATCCATGAACACTGAAGCTTTCTTT. Translated: CASSRRVQSMNTEAFF.

The chain links TRBV6-5 to TRBJ1-6, with no clear D. Germline assignment: CDR1 MNHEY and CDR2 SVGAGI. V was trimmed by 7 bases and J by 10 bases, leaving 17 bases between them. The CDR3 has 14 residues. The CDR3 DNA reads as TGTGCCAGCAACCCACTGAGGCGCCAATCACCCCTCCACTTT. Residues: CASNPLRRQSPLHF.

The chain recombines TRBV19 with TRBJ1-6; D uncertain. From germline, CDR1 is LNHDA and CDR2 SQIVND (reference sequence). Trimming shortened V by 3 bases and J by 0 bases, and 15 bases separated the two germline ends. The CDR3 has 18 amino acids. As DNA, the CDR3 is TGTGCCAGTAGTATGCAGGCCCCAATGAGCTCCTATAATTCACCCCTCCACTTT. Its translation: CASSMQAPMSSYNSPLHF.

This chain links TRBV9 with TRBJ1-2; unclear D gene. V gave up 4 bases and J gave up 3 bases, with 25 bases separating them. Germline V gene sequence: CDR1 SGDLS, CDR2 YYNGEE. The CDR3 is made up of 18 amino acids. CDR3 coding DNA: TGTGCCAGCAGCAAACTCCCCCAACAGCCGGGATCGTACTATGGCTACACCTTC. Translating gives CASSKLPQQPGSYYGYTF.

V gene TRBV5-1 combines with J gene TRBJ1-2; D is unresolved. V gave up 0 bases and J gave up 3 bases, with 12 bases separating them. The CDR3 is 15 residues long. CDR1 and CDR2 (germline): SGHRS, YFSETQ. CDR3 loop: CASSLAFRSYYGYTF. In DNA, the CDR3 is TGCGCCAGCAGCTTGGCCTTCAGGAGCTACTATGGCTACACCTTC.

The chain joins TRBV7-9 to TRBJ2-1, with 7 bases fitting TRBD2. CDR1 and CDR2 (germline): SEHNR, FQNEAQ (reference sequence). This CDR3 has 15 amino acids. The V gene end was trimmed by 1 base and the J gene end by 0 bases; junction bases not matched to a gene: 0. In nucleotides, the CDR3 is TGTGCCAGCAGCTTAGGGGACTACTCCTACAATGAGCAGTTCTTC. Amino acid sequence: CASSLGDYSYNEQFF.

The chain recombines TRBV5-5 with TRBJ1-2; 8 bases match TRBD1. The CDR3 consists of 15 residues. The germline V gene has CDR1 SGHKS and CDR2 YYEKEE (reference sequence). The J segment lost 8 bases and the V segment lost 4 bases, leaving 13 bases of the junction unmatched. The CDR3, as DNA: TGTGCCAGCAGCCCGGGACAGGCGGATCTCGGAGGCTACACCTTC. The encoded protein is CASSPGQADLGGYTF.

This chain uses TRBV18 with TRBJ2-1, with 7 bases matching TRBD2. After removal of 3 bases from V and 7 bases from J, the junction contained 0 bases not matched to a gene. CDR1 is KGHSH, CDR2 LQKENI, per germline. The CDR3 consists of 12 residues. CDR3 sequence (DNA): TGTGCCAGCTCACCCGGGGGGAATGAGCAGTTCTTC. Encoded protein: CASSPGGNEQFF.

The V and J genes are TRBV12-3 or TRBV12-4 and TRBJ2-2, with unresolved D. V was clipped by 5 bases and J by 6 bases, with 10 bases between them. The CDR3 is 13 amino acids. The CDR3, as DNA: TGTGCCAGCAGTACCCGACCGGCCGGGGAGCTGTTTTTT. Translation: CASSTRPAGELFF.

The gene calls are TRBV27 and TRBJ1-4, with 8 bases that match TRBD1. The CDR3 is made up of 15 amino acids. Germline V gives CDR1 MNHEY, CDR2 SMNVEV (reference sequence). V was clipped by 5 bases and J by 7 bases; unmatched bases: 9. The CDR3 DNA follows: TGTGCCAGCAGTCGGGCGACAGGGGAGGCTGAAAAACTGTTTTTT. Translating gives CASSRATGEAEKLFF. Full variable domain (missing parts from reference TRBV27 and TRBJ1-4): EAQVTQNPRYLITVTGKKLTVTCSQNMNHEYMSWYRQDPGLGLRQIYYSMNVEVTDKGDVPEGYKVSRKEKRNFPLILESPSPNQTSLYFCASSRATGEAEKLFFGSGTQLSVL.

V usage is TRBV27 and J usage is TRBJ1-5, with D possibly TRBD1 on 6 matching bases. This CDR3 region has 15 residues. CDR1 and CDR2 from the germline V gene are MNHEY and SMNVEV (reference sequence). Trimming removed 5 bases at V and 2 bases at J, with 13 bases between. Here the CDR3 DNA reads TGTGCCAGCAGTCTCACAGGGATCGGCAATCAGCCCCAGCATTTT. It translates to CASSLTGIGNQPQHF.

The CDR3 DNA reads TGTGCCAGCAGAACGGGACAGGGCGCTAATGAAAAACTGTTTTTT. Amino acids: CASRTGQGANEKLFF. The chain uses TRBV11-2 and TRBJ1-4; 9 bases are a match to TRBD1. The V and J ends lost 6 bases and 3 bases, in that order; junction bases with no gene match: 5. Germline CDR1 SGHAT, CDR2 FQNNGV. This CDR3 region has 15 residues.

V gene TRBV21-1 combines with J gene TRBJ2-7. TRBV21-1 is annotated as a pseudogene. The length of the CDR3 is 15 residues. This CDR3 reads CASSKAGTDSYEQYF. The CDR3 coding sequence is TGTGCCAGCAGCAAAGCCGGGACGGACTCCTACGAGCAGTACTTC.

The gene calls are TRBV6-2 or TRBV6-3 and TRBJ1-2, with a weak D call TRBD1 (6 bases). This CDR3 has 13 amino acids. Trimming cost V 5 bases and J 5 bases, with 12 bases left between them. CDR1 and CDR2 from the germline V gene are MNHEY and SVGEGT. This CDR3 reads CASSTGGLYGYTF. CDR3 bases: TGTGCCAGCAGTACGGGGGGCCTGTATGGCTACACCTTC.

The chain recombines TRBV25-1 with TRBJ1-4; weak D call: TRBD1 (5 bases). The V gene's germline CDR1 is MGHDK and CDR2 SYGVNS. The germline V and J ends were trimmed by 2 bases and 5 bases, with 12 bases remaining between them. This CDR3 has 15 amino acids. The CDR3 DNA reads TGTGCCAGCAGTGAAACACAGGTTCTGAATGAAAAACTGTTTTTT. Its protein product is CASSETQVLNEKLFF.